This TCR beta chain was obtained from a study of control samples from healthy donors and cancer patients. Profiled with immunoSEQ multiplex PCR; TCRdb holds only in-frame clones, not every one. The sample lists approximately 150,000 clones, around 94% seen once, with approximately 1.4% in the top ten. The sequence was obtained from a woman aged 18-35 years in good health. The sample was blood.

CDR3 sequence reads: CASSFRGAYGYTF. CDR3 bases: TGTGCCAGCAGTTTTCGAGGGGCTTATGGCTACACCTTC. The chain carries TRBV27 and TRBJ1-2; the D gene is possibly TRBD1 (5 bases). CDR1 is MNHEY and CDR2 is SMNVEV in the germline V gene (reference sequence). There are 13 residues in the CDR3. Trimming took off 3 bases at V and 5 bases at J, with 10 bases between the two ends.